The T cell receptor beta chain under discussion was sequenced for a study of early T cells in non-severe SARS-CoV-2 infection. Background on the study: Sequencing was performed on bulk RNA from unsorted whole blood, leaving chains unpaired.

For this clonotype: Its antigen remains unidentified.

Individual cDNA molecules received unique molecular identifiers during library preparation. TCRdb re-called the 5' RACE reads with MiXCR, one entry per CDR3 protein. The repertoire has about 110,000 distinct CDR3 sequences, around 13% of them found once; the top ten carry less than 4.5%. Findings and limits, study-wide: Comparison of clonotypes with VDJdb favored anti-spike CD8 responses while missing private and CD4 specificities.

The CDR3 consists of 15 residues. V lost 6 bases, J lost 6 bases, and 20 bases lay in between. The source material was whole blood, sampled at baseline. The V call is TRBV12-3 or TRBV12-4, the J call TRBJ1-1; no clear D gene. This sequence was found in an adult who was a healthcare worker with PCR-confirmed SARS-CoV-2 infection or an uninfected control (not recorded which). The CDR3 here is CASRPTASGIAEAFF. CDR3 coding DNA: TGTGCCAGCAGACCTACAGCCTCCGGTATTGCTGAAGCTTTCTTT.